This paragraph reports one T cell receptor beta chain. Method: immunoSEQ multiplex PCR; TCRdb's copy keeps in-frame clones and lacks some. Of a few hundred thousand clones detected, 65% to 85% appear once; the ten largest clones hold about 3.4%. Germline V gene data show CDR1 as MDHEN and CDR2 as SYDVKM. The CDR3 totals 15 residues. V lost 7 bases to trimming and J lost 7 bases, with 23 bases between them. What the recovered Cohort 3 donors had was two negative PCRs, clearance, or symptom resolution. The entry originates in a study of blood T cell repertoires in COVID-19. Specimen: PBMCs or T cells enriched from blood (not recorded which). This sequence was found in a man aged 45-65 years who had recovered from COVID-19. V is TRBV28 and J is TRBJ2-7, with D possibly TRBD2 on 7 matching bases. Here the CDR3 DNA reads TGTGCCAGCAAGACTCTCGAGGGGGGGGCTGAGGAGCAGTACTTC. Amino acids: CASKTLEGGAEEQYF. Full variable domain (remainder filled in from reference TRBV28 and TRBJ2-7): DVKVTQSSRYLVKRTGEKVFLECVQDMDHENMFWYRQDPGLGLRLIYFSYDVKMKEKGDIPEGYSVSREKKERFSLILESASTNQTSMYLCASKTLEGGAEEQYFGPGTRLTVT.